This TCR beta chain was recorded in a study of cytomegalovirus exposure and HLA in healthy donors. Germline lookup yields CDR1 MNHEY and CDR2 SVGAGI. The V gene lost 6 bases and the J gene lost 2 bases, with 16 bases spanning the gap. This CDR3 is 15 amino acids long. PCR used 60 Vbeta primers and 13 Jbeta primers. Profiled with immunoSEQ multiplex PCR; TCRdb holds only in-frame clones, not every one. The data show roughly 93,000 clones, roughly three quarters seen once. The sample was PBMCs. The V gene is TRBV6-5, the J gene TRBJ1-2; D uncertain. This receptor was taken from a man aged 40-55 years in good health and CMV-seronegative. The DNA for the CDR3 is TGTGCCAGCAGCCAAGCCTACCCACAGAACTATGGCTACACCTTC. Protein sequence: CASSQAYPQNYGYTF.